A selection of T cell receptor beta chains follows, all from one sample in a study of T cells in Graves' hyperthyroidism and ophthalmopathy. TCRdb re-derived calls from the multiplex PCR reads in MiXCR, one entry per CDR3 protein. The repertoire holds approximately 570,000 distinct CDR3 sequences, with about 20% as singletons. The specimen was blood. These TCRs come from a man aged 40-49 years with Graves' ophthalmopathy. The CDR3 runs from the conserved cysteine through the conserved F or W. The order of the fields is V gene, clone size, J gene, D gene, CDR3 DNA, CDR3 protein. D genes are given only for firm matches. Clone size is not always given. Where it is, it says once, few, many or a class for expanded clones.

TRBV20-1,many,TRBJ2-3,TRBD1,TGCAGTGCTATCCAAGAGACAGGGAGAACAGATACGCAGTATTTT,CSAIQETGRTDTQYF
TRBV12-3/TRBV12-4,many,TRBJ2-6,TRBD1,TGTGCCAGCAGACCGGGACAGGGCCTTGGGGCCAACGTCCTGACTTTC,CASRPGQGLGANVLTF
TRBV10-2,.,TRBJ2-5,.,TGCGCCAGCAGTGAGACGGACAGCCTCCAAGAGACCCAGTACTTC,CASSETDSLQETQYF
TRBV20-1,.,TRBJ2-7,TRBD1,TGCAGTGCTAGAGGGGGACAGGGGAAGGGCGAGCAGTACTTC,CSARGGQGKGEQYF
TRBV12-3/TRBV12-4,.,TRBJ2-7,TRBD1,TGTGCCAGCTCTGGGACAGGGGGCTTCTACGAGCAGTACTTC,CASSGTGGFYEQYF
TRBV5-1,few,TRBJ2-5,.,TGCGCCAGCAGCTTGCCCTCGGGGGACCCGGGGGAGACCCAGTACTTC,CASSLPSGDPGETQYF
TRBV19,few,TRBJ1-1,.,TGTGCCAGTAGTACTACTCGGGGGCTGGGGTACACTGAAGCTTTCTTT,CASSTTRGLGYTEAFF
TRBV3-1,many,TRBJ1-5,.,TGTGCCAGCAGCCAGTCCGGACAGCTCAATCAGCCCCAGCATTTT,CASSQSGQLNQPQHF
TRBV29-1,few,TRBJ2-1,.,TGCAGCGTGGCTAACCACAATGAGCAGTTCTTC,CSVANHNEQFF
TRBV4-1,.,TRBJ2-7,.,TGCGCCAGCAGCCGACAACAGGGCTGGAACGAGCAGTACTTC,CASSRQQGWNEQYF
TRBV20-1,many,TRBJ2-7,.,TGCAGTGCTCTAGGGAATTCCTACGAGCAGTACTTC,CSALGNSYEQYF
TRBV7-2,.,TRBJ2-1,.,TGTGTCAGCAGCCAATTCCTTAGGGAGCAGTTCTTC,CVSSQFLREQFF
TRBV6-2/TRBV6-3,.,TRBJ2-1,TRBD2,TGTGCCAGCAACAAGCGGGGGTTCTTAAATGAGCAGTTCTTC,CASNKRGFLNEQFF
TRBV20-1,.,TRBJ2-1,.,TGCAGTGCTAACCTCCATGGAGGGCTTAGAAATGAGCAGTTCTTC,CSANLHGGLRNEQFF
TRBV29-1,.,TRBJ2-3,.,TGCAGCGTAGGAACAGATACGCAGTATTTT,CSVGTDTQYF
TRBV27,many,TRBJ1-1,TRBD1,TGTGCCAGTTATCGACAGGGGACTTACTTGAACACTGAAGCTTTCTTT,CASYRQGTYLNTEAFF
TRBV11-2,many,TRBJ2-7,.,TGTGCCAGCAGCTTGCTCAGGGTCGAGCAGTACTTC,CASSLLRVEQYF
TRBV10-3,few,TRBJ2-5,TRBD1,TGTGCCATCAGGGGACAGGGGGAGACCCAGTACTTC,CAIRGQGETQYF
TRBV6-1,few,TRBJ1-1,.,TGTGCCAGCAGTACCTCCGGGACCCATTTAGCTGAAGCTTTCTTT,CASSTSGTHLAEAFF
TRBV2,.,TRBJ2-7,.,TGTGCCAGCAGCCAAAAAGCGGGGACAGACACCCCCCACGAGCAGTACTTC,CASSQKAGTDTPHEQYF
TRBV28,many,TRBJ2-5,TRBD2,TGTGCCAGCAGTTTAAGGACTAGGGCGGGGGAGACCCAGTACTTC,CASSLRTRAGETQYF
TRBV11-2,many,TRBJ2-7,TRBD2,TGTGCCAGCAGCTTACGCGGGGGGCTCTCCTACGAGCAGTACTTC,CASSLRGGLSYEQYF
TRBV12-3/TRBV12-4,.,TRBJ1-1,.,TGTGCCAGCAGCGCCCGGGGTGGGATGAACACTGAAGCTTTCTTT,CASSARGGMNTEAFF
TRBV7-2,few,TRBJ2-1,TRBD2,TGTGCCAGCAGCGTAGCGGGAGCGGGGAATGAGCAGTTCTTC,CASSVAGAGNEQFF
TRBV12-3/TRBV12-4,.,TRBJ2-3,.,TGTGCCAGCAGTTTAGGTGTCAGAGGGGATACGCAGTATTTT,CASSLGVRGDTQYF
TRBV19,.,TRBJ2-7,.,TGTGCCAGTAGTATTTTTGGCGAGCAGTACTTC,CASSIFGEQYF
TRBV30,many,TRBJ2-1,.,TGTGCCTGGAATCGTCAGGGGTACAATGAGCAGTTCTTC,CAWNRQGYNEQFF
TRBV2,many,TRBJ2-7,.,TGTGCCAGCAGTGCCCCGGGTCGGGAGCAGTACTTC,CASSAPGREQYF
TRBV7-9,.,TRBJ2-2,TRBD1,TGTGCCAGCAGCTCAGACAGGGAGACCGGGGAGCTGTTTTTT,CASSSDRETGELFF
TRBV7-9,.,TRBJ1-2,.,TGTGCCAGCAGCTTAGTCACAGGGATTAACTATGGCTACACCTTC,CASSLVTGINYGYTF
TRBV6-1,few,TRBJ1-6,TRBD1,TGTGCCAGCAGTTCAGGGGGGGACTTCTATAATTCACCCCTCCACTTT,CASSSGGDFYNSPLHF
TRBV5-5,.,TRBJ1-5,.,TGTGCCAGCAGCTTGGGGCTGAGGCAGCCCCAGCATTTT,CASSLGLRQPQHF
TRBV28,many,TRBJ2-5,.,TGTGCCAGCACCCCCCGCCGCGGTAACCAAGAGACCCAGTACTTC,CASTPRRGNQETQYF
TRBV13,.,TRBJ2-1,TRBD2,TGTGCCAGCAGCTTAATAGCGGGGAAGGGGAATGAGCAGTTCTTC,CASSLIAGKGNEQFF
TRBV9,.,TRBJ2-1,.,TGTGCCAGCAGCGTTGTGGGGGCCCCCTTATTGTTCTTC,CASSVVGAPLLFF
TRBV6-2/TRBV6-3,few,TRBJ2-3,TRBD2,TGTGCCAGCAGTTACTCGGGACTAGCGCACTCGGATACGCAGTATTTT,CASSYSGLAHSDTQYF
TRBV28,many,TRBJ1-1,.,TGTGCCAGCAGTGGTCGGGAGAGGATGAACACTGAAGCTTTCTTT,CASSGRERMNTEAFF